Following are 2 T cell receptor beta chains from one sample sequenced in a study of blood T cell repertoires in COVID-19 (dated by TCRdb to 2020 to 2022). Library preparation was by the immunoSEQ multiplex PCR assay. TCRdb provides this immuneACCESS table in a form limited to in-frame rearrangements. Some clones are lacking; in checked studies, under half of them reflect an unresolved V gene, and why the rest are absent is not known. A total of 190,000 or so clones appear in this sample, around nine tenths of them only once. In total, the top ten clones hold approximately 0.88% of the sample. Sequencing was performed on peripheral blood. Every receptor here comes from a woman aged 18-29 years who had recovered from COVID-19.

The chain uses TRBV6-2 or TRBV6-3 and TRBJ1-2; 7 nucleotides line up with TRBD1. V dropped 5 bases and J dropped 3; count of bases not matched to a gene: 0. CDR3 size: 12 residues. Germline CDR1 is MNHEY and CDR2 is SVGEGT. CDR3 DNA sequence: TGTGCCAGCAGTGACAGGGACTATGGCTACACCTTC. It codes for CASSDRDYGYTF.

V usage is TRBV7-8 and J usage is TRBJ1-1; D unclear. The germline V gene has CDR1 SGHVS and CDR2 FQNEAQ. V lost 5 bases, J lost 0 bases, and 19 bases lay in between. This CDR3 spans 17 amino acids. The CDR3 here is CASSPTRGAPVNTEAFF. In DNA form, the CDR3 reads TGTGCCAGCAGCCCAACCCGGGGTGCGCCAGTGAACACTGAAGCTTTCTTT.